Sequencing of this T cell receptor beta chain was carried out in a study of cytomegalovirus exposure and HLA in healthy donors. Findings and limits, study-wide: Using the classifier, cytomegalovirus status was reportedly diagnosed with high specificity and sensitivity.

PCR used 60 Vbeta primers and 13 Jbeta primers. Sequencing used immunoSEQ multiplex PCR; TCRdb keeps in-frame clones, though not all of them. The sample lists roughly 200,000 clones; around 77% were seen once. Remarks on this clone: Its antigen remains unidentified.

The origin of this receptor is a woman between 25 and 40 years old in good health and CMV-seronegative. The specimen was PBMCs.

CDR3 residues: CACHRARTEAFF. The DNA for the CDR3 is TGTGCCTGCCACAGGGCCCGCACTGAAGCTTTCTTT. The chain has TRBV30 and TRBJ1-1; a weak D match, TRBD1 (6 bases). The germline V and J ends were trimmed by 6 bases and 4 bases, with 12 bases remaining between them. The CDR3 is 12 amino acids. Germline V gene sequence: CDR1 GTSNPN, CDR2 SVGIG (reference sequence).